One sample yielded the 10 T cell receptor beta chains listed below, sequenced in a study of blood T cells in healthy people across ages. The authors ran a second PCR of about 7 to 12 cycles using a sample-barcoded 5' primer and a J-beta primer mix. TCRdb reanalysed the 5' RACE reads using MiXCR and keeps one entry per CDR3 protein. This sample carries roughly 1.5 million distinct CDR3 sequences, 40% to 45% of them seen once, and the ten largest clones take more than 4%. Sequenced input: blood. These receptors all come from a woman younger than 35 in good health.

This clonotype has just a few counts. This chain uses TRBV25-1 with TRBJ1-1, with 10 bases matching TRBD1. This CDR3 has 16 residues. J gave up 5 bases and V 3 bases, and 9 bases lay outside the gene matches. The germline CDR1 and CDR2 sequences are MGHDK and SYGVNS. CDR3 protein: CASSEAYGTGVTEAFF. Here the CDR3 DNA reads TGTGCCAGCAGTGAGGCTTACGGGACAGGGGTTACTGAAGCTTTCTTT.

This clonotype has just a few counts. The chain employs TRBV7-2 and TRBJ1-1; D not resolved. V was pared by 2 bases and J by 0 bases, with 13 bases between. The CDR3 has 16 residues. Germline lookup yields CDR1 SGHTA and CDR2 FQGNSA. The CDR3 coding sequence is TGTGCCAGCAGCTTATTGCAGCACAGATTGAACACTGAAGCTTTCTTT. Translation gives CASSLLQHRLNTEAFF.

This clonotype was counted a few times. The chain carries TRBV6-1 and TRBJ2-1; 7 bases line up with TRBD2. CDR1 is MNHNS and CDR2 is SASEGT in the germline V gene. CDR3 length: 15 residues. The V segment lost 6 bases and the J segment 1 base; nucleotides outside the gene matches: 6. CDR3 coding DNA: TGTGCCAGCAGGAGCAGACTAGCATCCTACAATGAGCAGTTCTTC. Its translation: CASRSRLASYNEQFF.

The gene calls are TRBV7-9 and TRBJ2-3; D not certain. Trimming took 9 bases from V and 1 from J, leaving 11 bases between them. The germline CDR1 and CDR2 sequences are SEHNR and FQNEAQ (reference sequence). CDR3 length: 13 residues. CDR3 loop: CASVGLGTDTQYF. CDR3 nucleotides: TGTGCCAGTGTGGGTTTGGGCACAGATACGCAGTATTTT. Full variable domain (remainder filled in from reference TRBV7-9 and TRBJ2-3): DTGVSQNPRHKITKRGQNVTFRCDPISEHNRLYWYRQTLGQGPEFLTYFQNEAQLEKSRLLSDRFSAERPKGSFSTLEIQRTEQGDSAMYLCASVGLGTDTQYFGPGTRLTVL.

This chain connects TRBV7-2 to TRBJ2-5; the match to TRBD2 covers 11 bases. The CDR3 is 15 residues long. V was clipped by 4 bases and J by 11 bases; unmatched bases: 12. Germline V CDR1 and CDR2: SGHTA, FQGNSA. CDR3: CASSSGTSGRLQQYF. CDR3 sequence (DNA): TGTGCCAGCAGCTCCGGAACTAGCGGGAGATTGCAGCAGTACTTC.

The V and J genes are TRBV13 and TRBJ2-1; 7 bases align to TRBD2. Matching the DNA end better, TRBJ2-7 makes the J call doubtful. The CDR3 is 17 residues long. The germline gives CDR1 PRHDT, CDR2 FYEKMQ (reference sequence). The CDR3 bases are TGTGCCAGCAGGGATACCGGGACTACCTACTCCTACAATGAGCAGTACTTC. Protein: CASRDTGTTYSYNEQYF.

A few counts support this clonotype. This chain joins TRBV4-3 and TRBJ1-2; 7 bases line up with TRBD1. Germline V gene data show CDR1 as LGHNA and CDR2 as YSLEER. Trimming at V came to 2 bases and at J to 8 bases, leaving 14 bases not matched to a gene. CDR3 size: 16 residues. CDR3 residues: CASSQFGTDLGEGYTF. In DNA, the CDR3 is TGCGCCAGCAGCCAATTCGGGACAGACCTTGGAGAGGGCTACACCTTC.

This chain connects TRBV20-1 to TRBJ2-1; tentatively, D is TRBD2 (5 bases). The CDR3 is 14 amino acids. Trimming pared 0 bases from V and 4 bases from J, leaving 10 bases between. Looked up from germline, CDR1 is DFQATT and CDR2 is SNEGSKA (reference sequence). CDR3 in DNA: TGCAGTGCTAGAGAGGAGCGGCGGTACAATGAGCAGTTCTTC. As protein: CSAREERRYNEQFF.

This chain connects TRBV18 to TRBJ2-7; D possibly uses TRBD1 or TRBD2 (5 bases each). There are 16 residues in the CDR3. Germline V CDR1 and CDR2: KGHSH, LQKENI. The V end lost 4 bases, the J end lost 4 bases, and 20 bases lay between the germline ends. The CDR3 DNA reads TGTGCCAGCTCACTTATTATAGGGACCACTCCTTACGAGCAGTACTTC. Amino acid sequence: CASSLIIGTTPYEQYF.

The rearrangement uses TRBV9 and TRBJ2-5; 9 bases line up with TRBD1. The CDR3 loop spans 16 amino acids. Trimming cost V 3 bases and J 1 base; bases outside gene matches: 7. CDR1 is SGDLS and CDR2 is YYNGEE in the germline V gene. CDR3 nucleotide sequence: TGTGCCAGCAGCGACCGGGACAGGGCTGTCCAAGAGACCCAGTACTTC. Translated, it gives CASSDRDRAVQETQYF.